Listed here are 4 T cell receptor beta chains from one sample, sequenced in a study of blood T cell repertoires in COVID-19. The assay was immunoSEQ multiplex PCR, and TCRdb's table has in-frame clones only and misses some. The table records about 160,000 clones, approximately 92% of them present only once. Specimen: peripheral blood. Every receptor here comes from a woman aged 45-65 years with acute or convalescent COVID-19.

J is TRBJ2-1 and V is TRBV7-2, with D tentatively TRBD2 (5 bases). CDR1 and CDR2 (germline): SGHTA, FQGNSA. V shed 5 bases and J shed 5 bases, with 10 bases lying between them. The CDR3 is made up of 13 amino acids. The CDR3 sequence is CASSPGRDNEQFF. CDR3 nucleotide sequence: TGTGCCAGCAGCCCCGGGCGGGACAATGAGCAGTTCTTC.

Worth noting for this clone: Relative to the germline gene, one junction end is altered; a read error may explain this. CDR3 nucleotide sequence: TGTGCTAGCAGCTTAGGGGCAGGGATGCCTTTGGAGACCCAGTACTTC. Residues: CASSLGAGMPLETQYF. V gene TRBV7-7 combines with J gene TRBJ2-5, with D possibly being TRBD1 (5 bases). The CDR3 is 16 amino acids. Germline CDR1 is SSHAT and CDR2 is FNYEAQ (reference sequence).

This chain uses TRBV6-5 with TRBJ1-3; D not certain. Trimming removed 3 bases at V and 0 bases at J, with 6 bases between. The CDR3 contains 14 residues. Germline-derived CDR1 and CDR2 are MNHEY and SVGAGI. The CDR3, as DNA: TGTGCCAGCAGTTATACGAGCTCTGGAAACACCATATATTTT. Its protein is CASSYTSSGNTIYF.

The rearrangement links TRBV14 to TRBJ2-5; perhaps TRBD1 as D (6 bases). V dropped 6 bases and J dropped 2 bases, with 10 bases sitting between them. CDR3 size: 13 residues. From germline, CDR1 is SGHDN and CDR2 FVKESK. The CDR3 here is CASSPGVQETQYF. The CDR3 nucleotides are TGTGCCAGCAGTCCAGGGGTTCAAGAGACCCAGTACTTC.